The 7 T cell receptor beta chains below come from one sample, sequenced in a study of blood T cells in healthy people across ages. Then a second PCR, running roughly 7 to 11 cycles, was carried out with a sample-barcoded 5' primer and a J-beta primer mix. MiXCR, run by TCRdb on the 5' RACE reads, gives a single entry per CDR3 protein. Among under 2 million distinct CDR3 sequences listed, roughly 32% were seen once. Sequencing was carried out using blood. The receptors were gathered from a woman aged 25 to 39 in good health.

The V and J genes are TRBV20-1 and TRBJ1-1; a possible D gene is TRBD1 (6 bases). CDR1 and CDR2 (germline): DFQATT, SNEGSKA (reference sequence). V lost 2 bases and J 1 base, leaving 11 bases between the germline ends. The CDR3 runs to 14 residues. The CDR3 here is CSARRDTRNTEAFF. The CDR3 nucleotides read TGCAGTGCTAGAAGGGACACGAGGAACACTGAAGCTTTCTTT.

The rearrangement uses TRBV28 and TRBJ2-1; D remains unclear. Trimming cost V 4 bases and J 4 bases, with 8 bases left between them. Germline CDR1 reads MDHEN; CDR2 reads SYDVKM. The length of the CDR3 is 13 residues. The CDR3 protein is CASSSSRYNEQFF. The CDR3 DNA reads TGTGCCAGCAGTTCCAGCAGATACAATGAGCAGTTCTTC.

The V call is TRBV27, the J call TRBJ1-5; unclear D gene. There are 16 residues in the CDR3. Per the germline V gene, CDR1 is MNHEY and CDR2 is SMNVEV (reference sequence). The ends were cut back, 5 bases at V and 2 bases at J, with 16 bases in the middle. CDR3 protein: CASSPRPVLGNQPQHF. The CDR3 DNA reads TGTGCCAGCAGTCCACGCCCGGTTCTGGGCAATCAGCCCCAGCATTTT.

This clonotype came up once. V gene TRBV3-1 combines with J gene TRBJ2-7, with 9 bases that match TRBD1. The tail of the sequence fits TRBJ2-5 better, so the J call may be wrong. The CDR3 covers 16 residues. Germline V gene sequence: CDR1 LGHDT, CDR2 YNNKEL (reference sequence). The chain's CDR3 is CASSQAGTGFSETQYF. The DNA of the CDR3 is TGTGCCAGCAGCCAAGCGGGGACAGGGTTTAGTGAGACCCAGTACTTC.

This clonotype was seen ten or more times. The CDR3 protein is CAIQYGPGETQYF. In DNA form, the CDR3 reads TGTGCCATCCAATACGGGCCGGGAGAGACCCAGTACTTC. V is TRBV10-3 and J is TRBJ2-5; D unclear. V lost 8 bases, J lost 4 bases, and 14 bases lay in between. The CDR3 covers 13 residues. Germline V gene lookup returns CDR1 ENHRY and CDR2 SYGVKD.

This chain uses TRBV14 with TRBJ1-1, with no clear D. Germline V CDR1 and CDR2: SGHDN, FVKESK. The CDR3 runs to 12 residues. The germline V and J ends were trimmed by 5 bases and 7 bases, with 11 bases remaining between them. DNA for the CDR3: TGTGCCAGCAGCGAGGAGGGCCTTGAAGCTTTCTTT. Amino acid sequence: CASSEEGLEAFF.

This clonotype occurred a few times. In nucleotides, the CDR3 is TGTGCCAGCGGGGCGGACAGGACAACCTTAAACTATGGCTACACCTTC. This encodes CASGADRTTLNYGYTF. This chain uses TRBV27 with TRBJ1-2; 7 nucleotides match TRBD1. V lost 8 bases and J lost 2; bases outside the gene matches: 14. The CDR3 is 16 amino acids. Germline-derived CDR1 and CDR2 are MNHEY and SMNVEV (reference sequence).